This TCR beta chain stems from a study of cytomegalovirus exposure and HLA in healthy donors. Study information: The roughly 130 validation repertoires used the same platform as the 666 first-cohort repertoires, a later analysis reported.

The table came from immunoSEQ multiplex PCR; TCRdb's copy has only in-frame clones and leaves some out. The sample carries 130,000 or so clones, about 90% recorded once. J lost 1 base, V lost 5 bases, and 13 bases had no gene match. The CDR3 contains 17 residues. Germline CDR1 reads MNHEY; CDR2 reads SMNVEV (reference sequence). The donors were in the roughly 130-subject validation cohort, distinct from the approximately 700-subject first cohort. The V gene is TRBV27, the J gene TRBJ1-1; 7 nucleotides match TRBD1. This receptor was obtained from a woman aged 18-29 years in good health and CMV-seronegative. The source material was PBMCs. The CDR3 nucleotides read TGTGCCAGCAGTCCCGGGACAGCACAATACCAGAACACTGAAGCTTTCTTT. It yields the protein CASSPGTAQYQNTEAFF.